The 30 T cell receptor beta chains reported below all come from one sample, sequenced in a study of CD4 T cells in relation to SARS-CoV-2 and coronaviruses. The method was immunoSEQ multiplex PCR; TCRdb's version includes in-frame clones alone and lacks a portion of them. The sample holds roughly 43,000 clones, around 80% seen once. Their antigens remain unidentified. The specimen was naive CD4+ T cells from PBMCs, cultured in vitro. Noted subset: naive CD4+ T cells isolated by negative enrichment. The receptors derive from an adult with COVID-19.

The V and J genes are TRBV5-4 and TRBJ2-3; tentatively, D is TRBD2 (6 bases). Germline CDR1 is SGHNT and CDR2 is YYREEE (reference sequence). V was shortened by 4 bases and J by 0 bases, with 9 bases between the two germline ends. There are 14 residues in the CDR3. The CDR3 loop is CASSLGTSTDTQYF. The CDR3 DNA reads TGTGCCAGCAGCCTAGGGACTAGCACAGATACGCAGTATTTT.

The J gene is TRBJ2-7, the V gene TRBV5-1; a weak D match, TRBD1 (5 bases). The V end lost 0 bases, the J end lost 1 base, and 5 bases lay between the germline ends. Germline CDR1 reads SGHRS; CDR2 reads YFSETQ. There are 13 residues in the CDR3. The CDR3 region is CASSLAGSYEQYF. CDR3 DNA: TGCGCCAGCAGCTTGGCAGGGTCCTACGAGCAGTACTTC. Supplemented by reference TRBV5-1 and TRBJ2-7, the full variable domain reads KAGVTQTPRYLIKTRGQQVTLSCSPISGHRSVSWYQQTPGQGLQFLFEYFSETQRNKGNFPGRFSGRQFSNSRSEMNVSTLELGDSALYLCASSLAGSYEQYFGPGTRLTVT.

This chain joins TRBV6-1 and TRBJ1-1; D not certain. CDR1 MNHNS and CDR2 SASEGT come from the germline V gene. The CDR3 covers 15 residues. The V gene lost 1 base and the J gene lost 1 base, with 10 bases spanning the gap. The CDR3 bases are TGTGCCAGCAGTGAAGGGTTCGGGTGGAACACTGAAGCTTTCTTT. Protein product: CASSEGFGWNTEAFF.

This chain uses TRBV5-1 with TRBJ2-1; possibly TRBD2 for D (5 bases). Germline V gives CDR1 SGHRS, CDR2 YFSETQ. The CDR3 has 13 residues. Trimming left V 5 bases short and J 6 bases short, with 12 bases between. This CDR3 reads CASRGVGGNEQFF. In nucleotides, the CDR3 is TGCGCCAGCAGGGGAGTAGGTGGCAATGAGCAGTTCTTC.

This clone was detected only a few times. V is TRBV6-4 and J is TRBJ2-1; a possible D gene is TRBD2 (5 bases). Germline V gene lookup returns CDR1 MRHNA and CDR2 SNTAGT. The CDR3 runs to 15 residues. V dropped 0 bases and J dropped 0 bases, with 6 bases sitting between them. The chain's CDR3 is CASSDSAGSYNEQFF. CDR3 nucleotide sequence: TGTGCCAGCAGTGACTCGGCGGGCTCCTACAATGAGCAGTTCTTC.

As DNA, the CDR3 is TGCAGCGTTTTGTGGGAGGCCACCGGGGAGCTGTTTTTT. It specifies CSVLWEATGELFF. The genes are TRBV29-1 and TRBJ2-2; tentative D call: TRBD2 (6 bases). This CDR3 spans 13 amino acids. Trimming left V 5 bases short and J 4 bases short, with 11 bases between. Germline V gives CDR1 SQVTM, CDR2 ANQGSEA.

This clone was recorded a few times. The chain carries TRBV30 and TRBJ1-5; D remains ambiguous. V was pared by 1 base and J by 6 bases, with 7 bases between. Germline V gene sequence: CDR1 GTSNPN, CDR2 SVGIG (reference sequence). CDR3 length equals 12 residues. The CDR3 nucleotides are TGTGCCTGGAGTGCCGTGGGTCAGCCCCAGCATTTT. It encodes CAWSAVGQPQHF.

V usage is TRBV29-1 and J usage is TRBJ2-1, with TRBD1 matching 8 bases. The CDR3 is 18 residues long. V lost 6 bases to trimming and J lost 1 base; unmatched junction nucleotides: 17. The V gene's germline CDR1 is SQVTM and CDR2 ANQGSEA. The CDR3 nucleotides read TGCAGCGTCGGGAAAGGGACAGGTCGAGTTCGGTCCTACAATGAGCAGTTCTTC. It yields the protein CSVGKGTGRVRSYNEQFF.

This chain joins TRBV7-2 and TRBJ1-2; D is perhaps TRBD1 (5 bases). V dropped 5 bases and J dropped 2 bases, with 9 bases sitting between them. This CDR3 is 13 amino acids long. Germline CDR1 reads SGHTA; CDR2 reads FQGNSA. CDR3 nucleotides: TGTGCCAGCAGCCCGGACACGAACTATGGCTACACCTTC. Its translation: CASSPDTNYGYTF.

This clone was recorded once. The genes are TRBV23-1 and TRBJ1-1, with D maybe TRBD1 (6 bases). TRBV23-1 is flagged as an ORF with uncertain function. The CDR3 length is 15 residues. The germline V and J ends were trimmed by 0 bases and 1 base, with 9 bases remaining between them. The DNA of the CDR3 is TGCGCCAGCAGTCAATCGTGGGGGGCGAACACTGAAGCTTTCTTT. It is translated as CASSQSWGANTEAFF.

A single count supports this clone. The gene calls are TRBV27 and TRBJ2-7; D gene ambiguous. This CDR3 contains 15 residues. Trimming took off 6 bases at V and 0 bases at J, with 15 bases between the two ends. CDR1 MNHEY and CDR2 SMNVEV come from the germline V gene (reference sequence). As DNA, the CDR3 is TGTGCCAGCAGAAAAGCCGGACCATTCTCCTACGAGCAGTACTTC. Translating it yields CASRKAGPFSYEQYF.

The genes are TRBV3-1 (or the pseudogene TRBV3-2) and TRBJ1-4; 7 positions agree with TRBD1. This CDR3 has 14 amino acids. J gave up 5 bases and V 4 bases, and 4 bases lay outside the gene matches. Germline loops: CDR1 LGHDT, CDR2 YNNKEL (reference sequence). The CDR3 region is CASSRGTANEKLFF. CDR3 coding DNA: TGTGCCAGCAGCCGCGGGACAGCAAATGAAAAACTGTTTTTT.

In the case of this clone: The junction departs from germline at one end; a sequencing error may be responsible. The chain carries TRBV28 and TRBJ2-5; 9 nucleotides align to TRBD2. CDR1 is MDHEN and CDR2 is SYDVKM in the germline V gene. The length of the CDR3 is 16 residues. The CDR3 DNA is TGTGCCAGCAGCGAAATAGCGGGAGTAGTACAAGGGACCCAGTACTTC. Translation: CASSEIAGVVQGTQYF. Full variable domain (missing parts from reference TRBV28 and TRBJ2-5): DVKVTQSSRYLVKRTGEKVFLECVQDMDHENMFWYRQDPGLGLRLIYFSYDVKMKEKGDIPEGYSVSREKKERFSLILESASTNQTSMYLCASSEIAGVVQGTQYFGPGTRLLVL.

The table lists this clone with a count of one. The chain employs TRBV28 and TRBJ1-1; D might be TRBD1 (6 bases). V was trimmed by 6 bases and J by 4 bases, leaving 15 bases between them. Looked up from germline, CDR1 is MDHEN and CDR2 is SYDVKM. This CDR3 is 14 amino acids long. CDR3 bases: TGTGCCAGCAGACCAGGAGGGGGAGGCACTGAAGCTTTCTTT. Translating it yields CASRPGGGGTEAFF.

The V call is TRBV28, the J call TRBJ2-7; 10 positions agree with TRBD2. The CDR3 runs 16 residues. After removal of 4 bases from V and 5 bases from J, the junction contained 11 bases not matched to a gene. Germline V gene sequence: CDR1 MDHEN, CDR2 SYDVKM. CDR3 bases: TGTGCCAGCAGTTCCCCGGCTAGCGGGAGACCCAACGAGCAGTACTTC. Translating it yields CASSSPASGRPNEQYF. The variable domain in full, with the rest retrieved from reference TRBV28 and TRBJ2-7, is DVKVTQSSRYLVKRTGEKVFLECVQDMDHENMFWYRQDPGLGLRLIYFSYDVKMKEKGDIPEGYSVSREKKERFSLILESASTNQTSMYLCASSSPASGRPNEQYFGPGTRLTVT.

The chain uses TRBV9 and TRBJ2-3, with D unresolved. The V gene lost 3 bases and the J gene lost 0 bases, with 5 bases spanning the gap. Germline V gene data show CDR1 as SGDLS and CDR2 as YYNGEE. The CDR3 is 13 residues long. CDR3 sequence (DNA): TGTGCCAGCAGCGAAGGGAGCACAGATACGCAGTATTTT. Its protein is CASSEGSTDTQYF.

This sequence joins TRBV3-1 (or the pseudogene TRBV3-2) and TRBJ2-5; 7 nucleotides align to TRBD2. The germline V gene encodes CDR1 LGHDT and CDR2 YNNKEL (reference sequence). There are 15 residues in the CDR3. V dropped 1 base and J dropped 2; count of bases not matched to a gene: 4. CDR3 nucleotide sequence: TGTGCCAGCAGCCAAGTAGCGGGCAGACAAGAGACCCAGTACTTC. Translating gives CASSQVAGRQETQYF.

V usage is TRBV24-1 and J usage is TRBJ2-7, with a possible D match to TRBD2 (6 bases). Deletions cut 4 bases from V and 5 bases from J, with 20 bases between. This CDR3 contains 16 residues. The germline gives CDR1 KGHDR, CDR2 SFDVKD. In DNA form, the CDR3 reads TGTGCCACCAGTGACACAAACGGGGGAGAAATCAACGAGCAGTACTTC. It encodes CATSDTNGGEINEQYF.

The rearrangement links TRBV5-6 to TRBJ1-2; 7 bases map to TRBD1. The CDR3 contains 16 residues. The germline gives CDR1 SGHDT, CDR2 YYEEEE. V shed 0 bases, J shed 4 bases, and the junction held 9 bases outside the gene matches. CDR3 coding DNA: TGTGCCAGCAGCTTGGTTACGGGAGGGGGCAGCTATGGCTACACCTTC. It is translated as CASSLVTGGGSYGYTF.

This chain connects TRBV28 to TRBJ2-5; 12 nucleotides line up with TRBD2. J was trimmed by 3 bases and V by 6 bases; bases with no gene match: 8. CDR3 size: 16 residues. Germline V CDR1 and CDR2: MDHEN, SYDVKM. CDR3 sequence reads: CASSRRLAGVKETQYF. CDR3 bases: TGTGCCAGCAGCCGTAGACTAGCGGGAGTAAAAGAGACCCAGTACTTC.

The rearrangement joins TRBV15 to TRBJ2-3; 8 positions agree with TRBD1. The CDR3 has 16 amino acids. V trimming: 0 bases; J trimming: 5 bases; junction bases outside the gene matches: 7. Looked up from germline, CDR1 is LNHNV and CDR2 is YYDKDF (reference sequence). The CDR3 bases are TGTGCCACCAGCAGAGATCCCAGGGGGCGCGGAGATACGCAGTATTTT. This translates into CATSRDPRGRGDTQYF.

The chain employs TRBV24-1 and TRBJ2-5; 12 positions agree with TRBD2. Germline CDR1 KGHDR, CDR2 SFDVKD. V shed 1 base, J shed 4 bases, and the junction held 18 bases outside the gene matches. The CDR3 has 21 amino acids. In nucleotides, the CDR3 is TGTGCCACCAGTGATTTCTCCGAGGGGGGAGCTAGCGGGAGGGCCCTAGAGACCCAGTACTTC. The encoded protein is CATSDFSEGGASGRALETQYF.

The V gene is TRBV7-2, the J gene TRBJ2-7; D gene ambiguous. The germline V and J ends were trimmed by 5 bases and 6 bases, with 8 bases remaining between them. The CDR3 sequence is 11 residues long. CDR1 and CDR2 (germline): SGHTA, FQGNSA. The CDR3 coding sequence is TGTGCCAGCAGCATTATTGGCGAGCAGTACTTC. Protein sequence: CASSIIGEQYF.

The CDR3 region has the DNA TGCAGTGCTAGTCGCCAAGCGGGTTCCTACAATGAGCAGTTCTTC. It specifies CSASRQAGSYNEQFF. V is TRBV20-1 and J is TRBJ2-1, with a weak D call TRBD2 (6 bases). The CDR3 sequence is 15 residues long. Trimming shortened V by 3 bases and J by 1 base, and 13 bases separated the two germline ends. Per the germline V gene, CDR1 is DFQATT and CDR2 is SNEGSKA (reference sequence).

This chain uses TRBV5-1 with TRBJ2-2; 14 bases fit TRBD2. In germline, CDR1 is SGHRS, CDR2 YFSETQ. V shed 2 bases, J shed 7 bases, and the junction held 4 bases outside the gene matches. The CDR3 length is 16 residues. CDR3 nucleotide sequence: TGCGCCAGCAGCTTTGGGACTAGCGGGAGTATCGGGGAGCTGTTTTTT. Amino acid sequence: CASSFGTSGSIGELFF.

The chain couples TRBV2 to TRBJ2-7; TRBD1 matches 11 bases. The CDR3 length is 15 residues. V shed 2 bases, J shed 5 bases, and the junction held 5 bases outside the gene matches. CDR1 is SNHLY and CDR2 is FYNNEI in the germline V gene. The chain's CDR3 is CASSELDRGLDEQYF. DNA of the CDR3: TGTGCCAGCAGTGAATTGGACAGGGGGCTGGACGAGCAGTACTTC.

The table lists this clone with a few counts. The chain couples TRBV6-5 to TRBJ1-3; TRBD1 aligns across 8 bases. The germline V gene encodes CDR1 MNHEY and CDR2 SVGAGI. The CDR3 spans 14 residues. V dropped 6 bases and J dropped 7; count of bases not matched to a gene: 8. The CDR3 bases are TGTGCCAGCAGCCGCGGACAGGGAGGGAACACCATATATTTT. It encodes CASSRGQGGNTIYF.

This rearrangement joins TRBV9 to TRBJ2-5; 11 positions match TRBD2. J gave up 4 bases and V 3 bases, and 8 bases lay outside the gene matches. This CDR3 has 16 residues. Germline V gene sequence: CDR1 SGDLS, CDR2 YYNGEE. CDR3 in DNA: TGTGCCAGCAGCGGCGAAGAGACTAGCGGGATAGAGACCCAGTACTTC. Its protein is CASSGEETSGIETQYF.

The chain employs TRBV28 and TRBJ2-1; D remains unclear. Germline CDR1 MDHEN, CDR2 SYDVKM. V dropped 7 bases and J dropped 3 bases, with 4 bases sitting between them. The CDR3 has 11 amino acids. The chain's CDR3 is CASNIYNEQFF. The DNA of the CDR3 is TGTGCCAGCAACATCTACAATGAGCAGTTCTTC. Supplemented by reference TRBV28 and TRBJ2-1, the full variable domain reads DVKVTQSSRYLVKRTGEKVFLECVQDMDHENMFWYRQDPGLGLRLIYFSYDVKMKEKGDIPEGYSVSREKKERFSLILESASTNQTSMYLCASNIYNEQFFGPGTRLTVL.

The chain couples TRBV19 to TRBJ1-1; D is perhaps TRBD1 (5 bases). The CDR3 runs 15 residues. The germline V gene encodes CDR1 LNHDA and CDR2 SQIVND (reference sequence). Trimming took off 1 base at V and 4 bases at J, with 13 bases between the two ends. The CDR3 loop reads CASSIAGRGSTEAFF. The DNA for the CDR3 is TGTGCCAGTAGTATAGCGGGGCGCGGCAGCACTGAAGCTTTCTTT.